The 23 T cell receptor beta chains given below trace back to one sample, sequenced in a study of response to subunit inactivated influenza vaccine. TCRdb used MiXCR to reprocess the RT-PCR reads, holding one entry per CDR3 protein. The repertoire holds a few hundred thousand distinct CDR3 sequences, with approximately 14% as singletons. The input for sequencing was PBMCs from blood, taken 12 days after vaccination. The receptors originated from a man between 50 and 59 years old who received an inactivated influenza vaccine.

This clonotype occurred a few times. The CDR3 nucleotides read TGTGCCAGCAGCTTAAACGGACAGGGGAATACGCAGTATTTT. Translated: CASSLNGQGNTQYF. The V gene is TRBV7-3, the J gene TRBJ2-3; TRBD1 matches at 9 bases. The ends lost 1 base at V and 7 bases at J; junction bases unmatched: 3. Germline loops: CDR1 SGHTA, CDR2 FQGTGA. CDR3 size: 14 residues.

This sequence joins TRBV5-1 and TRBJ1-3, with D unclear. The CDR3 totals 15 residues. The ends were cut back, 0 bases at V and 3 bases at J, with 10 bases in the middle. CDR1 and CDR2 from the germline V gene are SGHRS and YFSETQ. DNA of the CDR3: TGCGCCAGCAGCTTGGATAGAGGACTTGGAAACACCATATATTTT. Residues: CASSLDRGLGNTIYF.

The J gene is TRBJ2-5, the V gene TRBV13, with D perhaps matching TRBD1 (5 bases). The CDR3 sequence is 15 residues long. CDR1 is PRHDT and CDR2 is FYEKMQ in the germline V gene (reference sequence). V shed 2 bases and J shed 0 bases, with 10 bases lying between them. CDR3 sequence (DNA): TGTGCCAGCAGCTTACGACAGTCATACCAAGAGACCCAGTACTTC. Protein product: CASSLRQSYQETQYF.

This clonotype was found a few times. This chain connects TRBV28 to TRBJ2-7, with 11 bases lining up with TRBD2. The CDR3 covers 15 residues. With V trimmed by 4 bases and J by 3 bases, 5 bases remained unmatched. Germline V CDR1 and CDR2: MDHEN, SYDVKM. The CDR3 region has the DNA TGTGCCAGCAGTTCTGGACTAGCGGGCCTCTACGAGCAGTACTTC. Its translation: CASSSGLAGLYEQYF.

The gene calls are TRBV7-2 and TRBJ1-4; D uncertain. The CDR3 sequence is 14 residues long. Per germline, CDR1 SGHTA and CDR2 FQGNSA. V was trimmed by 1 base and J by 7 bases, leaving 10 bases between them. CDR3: CASSLGPVVEKLFF. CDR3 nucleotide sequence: TGTGCCAGCAGCTTAGGGCCAGTTGTTGAAAAACTGTTTTTT. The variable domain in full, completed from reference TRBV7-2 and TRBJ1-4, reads GAGVSQSPSNKVTEKGKDVELRCDPISGHTALYWYRQSLGQGLEFLIYFQGNSAPDKSGLPSDRFSAERTGGSVSTLTIQRTQQEDSAVYLCASSLGPVVEKLFFGSGTQLSVL.

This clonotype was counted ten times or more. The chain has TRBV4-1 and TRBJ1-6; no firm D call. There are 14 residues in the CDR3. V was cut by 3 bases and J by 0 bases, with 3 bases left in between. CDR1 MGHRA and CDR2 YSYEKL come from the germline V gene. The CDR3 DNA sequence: TGCGCCAGCAGCCACAGCTCCTATAATTCACCCCTCCACTTT. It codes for CASSHSSYNSPLHF.

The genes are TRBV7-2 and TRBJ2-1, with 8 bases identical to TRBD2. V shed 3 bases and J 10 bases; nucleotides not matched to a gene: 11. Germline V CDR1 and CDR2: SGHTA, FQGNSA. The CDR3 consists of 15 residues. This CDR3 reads CASSFQTLAGYEQFF. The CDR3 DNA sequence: TGTGCCAGCAGCTTTCAGACCCTAGCGGGTTACGAGCAGTTCTTC.

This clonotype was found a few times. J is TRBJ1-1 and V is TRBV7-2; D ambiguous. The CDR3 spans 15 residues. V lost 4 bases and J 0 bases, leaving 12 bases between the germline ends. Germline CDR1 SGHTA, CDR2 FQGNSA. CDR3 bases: TGTGCCAGCAGCTCCCATTCTAGTTTGAACACTGAAGCTTTCTTT. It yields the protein CASSSHSSLNTEAFF.

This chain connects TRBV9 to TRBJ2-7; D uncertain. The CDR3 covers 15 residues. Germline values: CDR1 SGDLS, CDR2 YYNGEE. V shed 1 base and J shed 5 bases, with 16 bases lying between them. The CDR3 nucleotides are TGTGCCAGCAGCGTAAGGTCAGGTGCCCTCGACGAGCAGTACTTC. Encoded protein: CASSVRSGALDEQYF.

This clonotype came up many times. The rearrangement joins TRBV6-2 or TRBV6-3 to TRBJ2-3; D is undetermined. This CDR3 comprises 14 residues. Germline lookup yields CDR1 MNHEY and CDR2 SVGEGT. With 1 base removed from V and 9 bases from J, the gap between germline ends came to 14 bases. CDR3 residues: CASSYFSMAATQYF. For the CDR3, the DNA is TGTGCCAGCAGTTACTTCTCAATGGCGGCCACGCAGTATTTT.

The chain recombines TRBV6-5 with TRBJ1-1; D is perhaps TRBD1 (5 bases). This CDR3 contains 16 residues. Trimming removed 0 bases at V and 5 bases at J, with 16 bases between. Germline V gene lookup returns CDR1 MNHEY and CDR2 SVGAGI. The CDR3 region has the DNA TGTGCCAGCAGTTACTCCCGGGGACGGGGGGGGACTGAAGCTTTCTTT. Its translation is CASSYSRGRGGTEAFF.

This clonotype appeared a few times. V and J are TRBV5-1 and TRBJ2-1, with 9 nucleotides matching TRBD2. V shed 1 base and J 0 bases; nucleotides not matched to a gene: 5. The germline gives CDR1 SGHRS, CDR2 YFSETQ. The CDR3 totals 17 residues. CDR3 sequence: CASSLYTSGPSYNEQFF. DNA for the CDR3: TGCGCCAGCAGCTTGTATACTAGCGGGCCCTCCTACAATGAGCAGTTCTTC.

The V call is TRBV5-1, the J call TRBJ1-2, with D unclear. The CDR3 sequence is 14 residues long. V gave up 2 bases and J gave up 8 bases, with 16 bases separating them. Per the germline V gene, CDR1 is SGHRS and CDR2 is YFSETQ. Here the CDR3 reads CASSLELSTLGYTF. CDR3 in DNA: TGCGCCAGCAGCTTAGAACTTTCGACTTTGGGCTACACCTTC. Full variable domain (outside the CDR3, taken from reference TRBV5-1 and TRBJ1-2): KAGVTQTPRYLIKTRGQQVTLSCSPISGHRSVSWYQQTPGQGLQFLFEYFSETQRNKGNFPGRFSGRQFSNSRSEMNVSTLELGDSALYLCASSLELSTLGYTFGSGTRLTVV.

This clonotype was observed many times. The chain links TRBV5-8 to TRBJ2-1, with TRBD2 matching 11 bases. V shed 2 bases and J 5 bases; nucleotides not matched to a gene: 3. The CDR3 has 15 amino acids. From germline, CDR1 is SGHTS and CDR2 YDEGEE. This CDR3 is CASSFSGGAHNEQFF. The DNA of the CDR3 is TGTGCCAGCAGCTTTAGCGGGGGGGCACACAATGAGCAGTTCTTC.

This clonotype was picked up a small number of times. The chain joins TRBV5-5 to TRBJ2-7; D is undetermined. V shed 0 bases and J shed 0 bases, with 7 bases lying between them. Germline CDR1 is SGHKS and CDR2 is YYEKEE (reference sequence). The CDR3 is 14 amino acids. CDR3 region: CASSLDGNSYEQYF. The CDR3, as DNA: TGTGCCAGCAGCTTGGATGGGAACTCCTACGAGCAGTACTTC.

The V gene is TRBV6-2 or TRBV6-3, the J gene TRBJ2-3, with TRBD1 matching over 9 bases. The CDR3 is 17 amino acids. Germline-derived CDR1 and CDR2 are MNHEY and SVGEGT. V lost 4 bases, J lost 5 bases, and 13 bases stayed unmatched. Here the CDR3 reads CASSSLAGTGYEDTQYF. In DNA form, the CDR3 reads TGTGCCAGCAGTTCCCTGGCCGGGACAGGGTACGAAGATACGCAGTATTTT.

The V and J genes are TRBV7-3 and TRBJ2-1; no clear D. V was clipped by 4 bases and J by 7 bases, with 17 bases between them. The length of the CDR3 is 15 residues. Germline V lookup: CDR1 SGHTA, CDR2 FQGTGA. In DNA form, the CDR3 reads TGTGCCAGCAGCTCCTCCGGGCACTCTTGGAATGAGCAGTTCTTC. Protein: CASSSSGHSWNEQFF.

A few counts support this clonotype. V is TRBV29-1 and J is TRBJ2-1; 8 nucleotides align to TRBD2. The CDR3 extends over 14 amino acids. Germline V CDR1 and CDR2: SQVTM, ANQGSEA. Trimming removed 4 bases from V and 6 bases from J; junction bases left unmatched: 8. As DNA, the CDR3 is TGCAGCGTTGGGGCGGGGGGCTCAGGCAATGAGCAGTTCTTC. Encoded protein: CSVGAGGSGNEQFF.

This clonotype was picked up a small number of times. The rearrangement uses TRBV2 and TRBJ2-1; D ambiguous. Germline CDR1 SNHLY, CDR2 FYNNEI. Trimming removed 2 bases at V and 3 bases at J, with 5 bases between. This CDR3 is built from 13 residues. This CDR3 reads CASSEYGYNEQFF. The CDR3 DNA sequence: TGTGCCAGCAGTGAATACGGCTACAATGAGCAGTTCTTC.

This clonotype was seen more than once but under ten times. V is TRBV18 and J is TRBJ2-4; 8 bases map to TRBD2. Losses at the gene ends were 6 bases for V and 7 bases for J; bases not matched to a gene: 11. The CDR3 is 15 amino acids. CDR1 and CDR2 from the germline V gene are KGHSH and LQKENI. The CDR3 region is CASSLTREGANIQYF. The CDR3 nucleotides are TGTGCCAGCTCGCTAACCCGGGAGGGAGCGAACATTCAGTACTTC.

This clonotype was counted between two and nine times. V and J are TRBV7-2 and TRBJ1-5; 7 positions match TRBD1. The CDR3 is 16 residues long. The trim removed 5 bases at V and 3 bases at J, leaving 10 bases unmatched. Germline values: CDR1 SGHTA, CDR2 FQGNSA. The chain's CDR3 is CASSLQGTLDNQPQHF. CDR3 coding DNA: TGTGCCAGCAGCCTACAGGGGACCCTTGACAATCAGCCCCAGCATTTT.

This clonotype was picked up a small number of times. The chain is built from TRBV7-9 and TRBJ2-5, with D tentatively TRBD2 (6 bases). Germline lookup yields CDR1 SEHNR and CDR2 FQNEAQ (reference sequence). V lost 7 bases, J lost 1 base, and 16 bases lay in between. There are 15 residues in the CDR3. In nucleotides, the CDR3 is TGTGCCAGCACCATTAAGGGGACTGCCCAAGAGACCCAGTACTTC. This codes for CASTIKGTAQETQYF.

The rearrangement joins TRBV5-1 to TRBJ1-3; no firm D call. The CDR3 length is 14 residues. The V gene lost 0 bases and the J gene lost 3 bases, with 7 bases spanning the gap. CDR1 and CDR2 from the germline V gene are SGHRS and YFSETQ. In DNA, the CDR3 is TGCGCCAGCAGCTTGGGACGGAATGGAAACACCATATATTTT. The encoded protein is CASSLGRNGNTIYF.